This is a list of T cell receptor beta chains from one sample in a study of T cell changes during pregnancy in multiple sclerosis. Measured with immunoSEQ multiplex PCR; TCRdb has only the in-frame clones, and not every one. The sample shows some 120,000 clones, 92% of them seen only once. This specimen consisted of peripheral blood, obtained in the third trimester of pregnancy. These TCRs come from a female donor with multiple sclerosis, enrolled in a pregnancy study. CDR3s include the opening cysteine and the closing phenylalanine or tryptophan. D genes are given only for firm matches. Clone size, where shown, is once, few, many, or a class for clones that have expanded.

clone size: -; V gene: TRBV7-9; J gene: TRBJ2-1; D gene: -; CDR3 protein: CASSLGQYNEQFF; CDR3 DNA: TGTGCCAGCAGCTTAGGGCAATACAATGAGCAGTTCTTC
clone size: -; V gene: TRBV5-6; J gene: TRBJ1-3; D gene: TRBD1; CDR3 protein: CASSLGTGPGNTIYF; CDR3 DNA: TGTGCCAGCAGCTTGGGGACAGGGCCTGGAAACACCATATATTTT
clone size: -; V gene: TRBV5-1; J gene: TRBJ2-7; D gene: TRBD1; CDR3 protein: CASTSGTAWTYEQYF; CDR3 DNA: TGCGCCAGCACCTCAGGGACAGCCTGGACCTACGAGCAGTACTTC
clone size: -; V gene: TRBV25-1; J gene: TRBJ1-1; D gene: -; CDR3 protein: CASSERTGPSVTEAFF; CDR3 DNA: TGTGCCAGCAGTGAAAGAACAGGGCCCTCGGTAACTGAAGCTTTCTTT
clone size: -; V gene: TRBV5-8; J gene: TRBJ1-5; D gene: -; CDR3 protein: CASSVYGQPQHF; CDR3 DNA: TGTGCCAGCAGCGTTTACGGTCAGCCCCAGCATTTT
clone size: -; V gene: TRBV5-4; J gene: TRBJ2-1; D gene: TRBD1; CDR3 protein: CASSIRQGSLNEQFF; CDR3 DNA: TGTGCCAGCAGCATCCGACAGGGAAGCTTAAATGAGCAGTTCTTC
clone size: -; V gene: TRBV18; J gene: TRBJ1-5; D gene: -; CDR3 protein: CASSLRGVGQPQHF; CDR3 DNA: TGTGCCAGCTCACTCCGCGGGGTGGGTCAGCCCCAGCATTTT
clone size: -; V gene: TRBV19; J gene: TRBJ1-1; D gene: -; CDR3 protein: CASSHRTENTEAFF; CDR3 DNA: TGTGCCAGTAGCCACCGGACAGAAAACACTGAAGCTTTCTTT
clone size: few; V gene: TRBV27; J gene: TRBJ1-1; D gene: TRBD1; CDR3 protein: CASSYRGPYTEAFF; CDR3 DNA: TGTGCCAGCAGTTACAGGGGGCCGTACACTGAAGCTTTCTTT
clone size: -; V gene: TRBV18; J gene: TRBJ2-5; D gene: TRBD1; CDR3 protein: CASSPRTGGLVERETQYF; CDR3 DNA: TGTGCCAGCTCCCCACGGACAGGGGGTTTGGTGGAGCGAGAGACCCAGTACTTC
clone size: once; V gene: TRBV5-1; J gene: TRBJ2-2; D gene: -; CDR3 protein: CASSLSGHQNTGELFF; CDR3 DNA: TGCGCCAGCAGCTTGTCGGGACACCAGAACACCGGGGAGCTGTTTTTT
clone size: -; V gene: TRBV5-4; J gene: TRBJ2-1; D gene: TRBD2; CDR3 protein: CASSLDPGTSGNRGQFF; CDR3 DNA: TGTGCCAGCAGCTTGGACCCGGGGACTAGCGGAAACCGGGGGCAGTTCTTC
clone size: -; V gene: TRBV7-8; J gene: TRBJ2-7; D gene: TRBD1; CDR3 protein: CASSEVNSGTGIYEQYF; CDR3 DNA: TGTGCCAGCAGCGAAGTCAACTCCGGGACAGGGATCTACGAGCAGTACTTC
clone size: -; V gene: TRBV6-5; J gene: TRBJ1-3; D gene: -; CDR3 protein: CASHPQSPGNTIYF; CDR3 DNA: TGTGCCTCTCATCCCCAGTCCCCTGGAAACACCATATATTTT
clone size: -; V gene: TRBV5-1; J gene: TRBJ2-3; D gene: -; CDR3 protein: CASSLAVGSTDTQYF; CDR3 DNA: TGCGCCAGCAGCTTGGCCGTCGGTAGCACAGATACGCAGTATTTT
clone size: -; V gene: TRBV5-1; J gene: TRBJ2-2; D gene: TRBD1; CDR3 protein: CASSLAGGISGELFF; CDR3 DNA: TGCGCCAGCAGCTTGGCAGGGGGCATTTCCGGGGAGCTGTTTTTT
clone size: -; V gene: TRBV27; J gene: TRBJ1-2; D gene: TRBD1; CDR3 protein: CASSFGGQGVVGYTF; CDR3 DNA: TGTGCCAGCAGTTTTGGGGGACAGGGGGTAGTTGGCTACACCTTC
clone size: -; V gene: TRBV6-5; J gene: TRBJ2-2; D gene: -; CDR3 protein: CASSLAANTGELFF; CDR3 DNA: TGTGCCAGCAGTTTGGCTGCTAACACCGGGGAGCTGTTTTTT
clone size: -; V gene: TRBV5-1; J gene: TRBJ2-3; D gene: TRBD2; CDR3 protein: CASSLGLAGGQSTDTQYF; CDR3 DNA: TGCGCCAGCAGCCTGGGACTAGCGGGAGGTCAAAGCACAGATACGCAGTATTTT
clone size: -; V gene: TRBV30; J gene: TRBJ1-6; D gene: TRBD1; CDR3 protein: CAWSVRDRGYNSPLHF; CDR3 DNA: TGTGCCTGGAGTGTCCGGGACAGGGGATATAATTCACCCCTCCACTTT
clone size: -; V gene: TRBV27; J gene: TRBJ1-1; D gene: -; CDR3 protein: CASSFTGNTEAFF; CDR3 DNA: TGTGCCAGCAGTTTTACAGGTAACACTGAAGCTTTCTTT
clone size: once; V gene: TRBV7-9; J gene: TRBJ2-3; D gene: -; CDR3 protein: CALGEASTDTQYF; CDR3 DNA: TGTGCCTTAGGGGAGGCAAGCACAGATACGCAGTATTTT
clone size: -; V gene: TRBV5-6; J gene: TRBJ1-6; D gene: -; CDR3 protein: CASSNTGSSYNSPLHF; CDR3 DNA: TGTGCCAGCAGCAACACCGGGAGCTCCTATAATTCACCCCTCCACTTT
clone size: -; V gene: TRBV2; J gene: TRBJ1-1; D gene: -; CDR3 protein: CARDTMNTEAFF; CDR3 DNA: TGTGCCAGAGACACGATGAACACTGAAGCTTTCTTT
clone size: -; V gene: TRBV19; J gene: TRBJ2-4; D gene: TRBD1; CDR3 protein: CASSPRTGGTYIQYF; CDR3 DNA: TGTGCCAGTAGTCCAAGGACAGGGGGCACGTACATTCAGTACTTC
clone size: -; V gene: TRBV4-1; J gene: TRBJ1-1; D gene: -; CDR3 protein: CASSQESGREGNTEAFF; CDR3 DNA: TGCGCCAGCAGCCAAGAAAGTGGCAGGGAGGGGAACACTGAAGCTTTCTTT
clone size: -; V gene: TRBV4-1; J gene: TRBJ2-7; D gene: -; CDR3 protein: CASSHPQGGSYEQYF; CDR3 DNA: TGCGCCAGCAGCCATCCACAAGGGGGCTCCTACGAGCAGTACTTC
clone size: -; V gene: TRBV19; J gene: TRBJ2-1; D gene: -; CDR3 protein: CATSLRDILVNEQFF; CDR3 DNA: TGTGCCACATCACTCCGGGACATCCTCGTCAATGAGCAGTTCTTC
clone size: -; V gene: TRBV7-2; J gene: TRBJ1-1; D gene: TRBD1; CDR3 protein: CASSPGTANTEAFF; CDR3 DNA: TGTGCCAGCAGCCCCGGGACAGCGAACACTGAAGCTTTCTTT
clone size: few; V gene: TRBV29-1; J gene: TRBJ1-1; D gene: TRBD1; CDR3 protein: CSGDRAGEAFF; CDR3 DNA: TGCAGCGGTGACAGGGCTGGAGAAGCTTTCTTT
clone size: -; V gene: TRBV9; J gene: TRBJ2-1; D gene: -; CDR3 protein: CASSVGLRTLPHNEQFF; CDR3 DNA: TGTGCCAGCAGCGTAGGATTGCGCACCCTCCCGCACAATGAGCAGTTCTTC
clone size: -; V gene: TRBV7-3; J gene: TRBJ2-5; D gene: -; CDR3 protein: CASSPNREETQYF; CDR3 DNA: TGTGCCAGCAGCCCCAACAGGGAGGAGACCCAGTACTTC
clone size: -; V gene: TRBV9; J gene: TRBJ2-6; D gene: -; CDR3 protein: CASTGSGANVLTF; CDR3 DNA: TGTGCCAGCACCGGGTCTGGGGCCAACGTCCTGACTTTC
clone size: -; V gene: TRBV5-1; J gene: TRBJ2-7; D gene: TRBD1; CDR3 protein: CASSESGTGVYEQYF; CDR3 DNA: TGCGCCAGCAGCGAATCTGGGACAGGGGTGTACGAGCAGTACTTC
clone size: -; V gene: TRBV28; J gene: TRBJ2-7; D gene: -; CDR3 protein: CVSGSVGEQYF; CDR3 DNA: TGTGTTTCGGGGTCGGTAGGCGAGCAGTACTTC